This T cell receptor beta chain was sequenced for a study of control samples from healthy donors and cancer patients. This clone was seen just once. The CDR3 consists of 13 residues. V lost 8 bases, J lost 8 bases, and 16 bases lay in between. Germline V gene lookup returns CDR1 SGHDN and CDR2 FVKESK. Assay: immunoSEQ multiplex PCR; the TCRdb copy retains only in-frame clones and omits some. The sample yields fewer than 200,000 clones, about 86% seen once. The sample comprised blood. The TCR was taken from a woman aged 30 to 39 in good health. The rearrangement uses TRBV14 and TRBJ2-1; D may be TRBD2 (5 bases). The CDR3 region is CASARSGVHEQFF. CDR3 sequence (DNA): TGTGCCAGCGCTCGGTCCGGGGTCCATGAGCAGTTCTTC.